What follows are 26 T cell receptor beta chains derived from one specimen sequenced in a study of cytomegalovirus exposure and HLA in healthy donors. Use of 60 Vbeta and 13 Jbeta primers characterized the PCR. Measured with immunoSEQ multiplex PCR; TCRdb has only the in-frame clones, and not every one. The sample includes under 200,000 clones, around 80% of them seen just once. Sequencing was carried out using PBMCs. The origin of the receptors is a man aged 45-60 years in good health and CMV-seropositive.

The rearrangement joins TRBV7-2 to TRBJ2-7; 12 nucleotides align to TRBD2. The J segment lost 5 bases and the V segment lost 5 bases, leaving 4 bases of the junction unmatched. Germline CDR1 SGHTA, CDR2 FQGNSA. The CDR3 loop spans 14 amino acids. The CDR3 DNA reads TGTGCCAGCAGCCCCGGGACTAGCGGGCACGAGCAGTACTTC. Its protein product is CASSPGTSGHEQYF.

The chain is built from TRBV2 and TRBJ2-3; 11 nucleotides agree with TRBD2. The ends lost 3 bases at V and 6 bases at J; junction bases unmatched: 2. This CDR3 contains 14 residues. The germline V gene encodes CDR1 SNHLY and CDR2 FYNNEI. The DNA of the CDR3 is TGTGCCAGCAGTGATAGCGGGGGGGCCGATACGCAGTATTTT. Translating it yields CASSDSGGADTQYF.

J is TRBJ1-1 and V is TRBV5-1, with no clear D. V shed 0 bases and J shed 4 bases, with 13 bases lying between them. This CDR3 region has 15 residues. Germline CDR1 and CDR2: SGHRS and YFSETQ. The CDR3 here is CASSLVPPPGTEAFF. DNA for the CDR3: TGCGCCAGCAGCTTGGTCCCCCCTCCGGGCACTGAAGCTTTCTTT.

The chain carries TRBV11-2 and TRBJ1-4, with 9 positions matching TRBD1. Germline V gene lookup returns CDR1 SGHAT and CDR2 FQNNGV. The J segment lost 8 bases and the V segment lost 5 bases, leaving 6 bases of the junction unmatched. The CDR3 spans 14 residues. The CDR3 DNA reads as TGTGCCAGCAGCACGGACAGGGGAAGGGAAAAACTGTTTTTT. Its protein product is CASSTDRGREKLFF.

The chain recombines TRBV10-3 with TRBJ2-2; no clear D gene. CDR3 length: 13 residues. Germline CDR1 ENHRY, CDR2 SYGVKD. The V gene lost 2 bases and the J gene lost 7 bases, with 8 bases spanning the gap. CDR3 region: CAISEGAGGELFF. DNA of the CDR3: TGTGCCATCAGTGAGGGCGCAGGCGGGGAGCTGTTTTTT.

The chain carries TRBV9 and TRBJ2-3, with a possible D match to TRBD2 (6 bases). The V and J ends lost 1 base and 2 bases respectively, with 11 bases between them. The germline V gene has CDR1 SGDLS and CDR2 YYNGEE. This CDR3 has 15 residues. The CDR3 DNA reads as TGTGCCAGCAGCGTAACTAGCCAAACCACAGATACGCAGTATTTT. Amino acids: CASSVTSQTTDTQYF.

The chain has TRBV18 and TRBJ1-2; 9 nucleotides line up with TRBD1. The CDR3 totals 16 residues. Germline CDR1 KGHSH, CDR2 LQKENI. V shed 5 bases and J 2 bases; nucleotides not matched to a gene: 9. This CDR3 is CASSVTTGQGNYGYTF. The CDR3 nucleotides read TGTGCCAGCTCAGTCACCACGGGACAGGGCAACTATGGCTACACCTTC.

The CDR3 coding sequence is TGCGCCAGCACCCCGGGCATCGGAGGTTACTACGAGCAGTACGTC. This codes for CASTPGIGGYYEQYV. The V gene is TRBV23-1, the J gene TRBJ2-7; a weak D match, TRBD2 (5 bases). TRBV23-1 is recorded as an ORF, its role being uncertain. Trimming stripped 7 bases from V and 3 bases from J, with 19 bases between. The CDR3 extends over 15 amino acids.

The J gene is TRBJ1-2, the V gene TRBV7-6, with TRBD1 matching 7 bases. Trimming took 3 bases from V and 8 from J; bases not matched to a gene: 12. CDR1 and CDR2 from the germline V gene are SGHVS and FNYEAQ. The length of the CDR3 is 15 residues. CDR3 DNA: TGTGCCAGCAGCTTGATACGCGGGACAGCAAGAGGCTACACCTTC. Its translation is CASSLIRGTARGYTF.

The chain carries TRBV4-1 and TRBJ1-6, with 7 nucleotides matching TRBD1. Germline V CDR1 and CDR2: MGHRA, YSYEKL. This CDR3 is 15 amino acids long. V lost 1 base, J lost 10 bases, and 7 bases stayed unmatched. For the CDR3, the DNA is TGCGCCAGCAGCCAAGCCCGGGACAGTCAATCACCCCTCCACTTT. Encoded protein: CASSQARDSQSPLHF.

This clone was seen a few times. This rearrangement joins TRBV6-6 to TRBJ2-5; possible D gene TRBD2, 5 bases. This CDR3 comprises 14 residues. From germline, CDR1 is MNHNY and CDR2 SVGAGI (reference sequence). V was pared by 2 bases and J by 1 base, with 8 bases between. The CDR3 spells CASSYPEVQETQYF. CDR3 sequence (DNA): TGTGCCAGCAGTTACCCGGAGGTCCAAGAGACCCAGTACTTC.

V and J are TRBV11-2 and TRBJ2-2, with D tentatively TRBD1 (5 bases). Looked up from germline, CDR1 is SGHAT and CDR2 is FQNNGV. V was shortened by 3 bases and J by 7 bases, with 9 bases between the two germline ends. The CDR3 length is 13 residues. The CDR3 nucleotides are TGTGCCAGCAGCTTTATAACAGGCGGGGAGCTGTTTTTT. It is translated as CASSFITGGELFF.

The chain joins TRBV9 to TRBJ2-1; a possible D gene is TRBD2 (6 bases). CDR1 and CDR2 from the germline V gene are SGDLS and YYNGEE. The CDR3 contains 15 residues. The germline V and J ends were trimmed by 1 base and 7 bases, with 15 bases remaining between them. The DNA of the CDR3 is TGTGCCAGCAGCGTAAGTTCGTTGGCGGGGAATGAGCAGTTCTTC. It encodes CASSVSSLAGNEQFF.

This clone came up a few times. As DNA, the CDR3 is TGTGCCAGCAGTCCCCAGGGGGTTGGGACAGATACGCAGTATTTT. Translation: CASSPQGVGTDTQYF. The chain couples TRBV6-4 to TRBJ2-3; TRBD1 matches 7 bases. J was trimmed by 3 bases and V by 5 bases; bases with no gene match: 8. There are 15 residues in the CDR3. In germline, CDR1 is MRHNA, CDR2 SNTAGT.

The CDR3 DNA sequence: TGTGCCAGCAGTGGGCAGGGAAACAATCAGCCCCAGCATTTT. Encoded protein: CASSGQGNNQPQHF. The chain couples TRBV6-5 to TRBJ1-5, with D possibly matching TRBD1 (5 bases). Germline values: CDR1 MNHEY, CDR2 SVGAGI. The CDR3 runs 14 residues. Deletions cut 5 bases from V and 3 bases from J, with 11 bases between.

This sequence joins TRBV9 and TRBJ1-6; D is perhaps TRBD1 (5 bases). The length of the CDR3 is 17 residues. The germline gives CDR1 SGDLS, CDR2 YYNGEE. The V end lost 4 bases, the J end lost 0 bases, and 14 bases lay between the germline ends. The chain's CDR3 is CASSPRTDSSYNSPLHF. CDR3 in DNA: TGTGCCAGCAGCCCGCGGACCGACAGCTCCTATAATTCACCCCTCCACTTT.

The chain combines TRBV6-1 with TRBJ1-5; D is possibly TRBD1 (5 bases). Trimming stripped 7 bases from V and 0 bases from J, with 13 bases between. CDR1 and CDR2 from the germline V gene are MNHNS and SASEGT. The CDR3 loop spans 15 amino acids. CDR3 sequence (DNA): TGTGCCAGCATCATTCTCCAGGGTAGCAATCAGCCCCAGCATTTT. Translating gives CASIILQGSNQPQHF.

The CDR3 DNA reads as TGCGCCAGCAGCCAAGATCCTACAGGGCGTACTCAGCCCCAGCATTTT. Translating it yields CASSQDPTGRTQPQHF. The V and J genes are TRBV4-1 and TRBJ1-5; a possible D gene is TRBD1 (6 bases). Germline V lookup: CDR1 MGHRA, CDR2 YSYEKL. The CDR3 is 16 amino acids. V lost 0 bases to trimming and J lost 6 bases, with 15 bases between them.

This chain uses TRBV27 with TRBJ1-2, with D hard to call. The CDR3 covers 12 residues. Trimming removed 3 bases at V and 8 bases at J, with 10 bases between. Germline CDR1 MNHEY, CDR2 SMNVEV (reference sequence). Here the CDR3 DNA reads TGTGCCAGCAGTTTGGACGGCGGGGGCTACACCTTC. It yields the protein CASSLDGGGYTF.

The chain carries TRBV11-2 and TRBJ1-2, with 7 positions matching TRBD1. The CDR3 has 14 residues. Germline loops: CDR1 SGHAT, CDR2 FQNNGV. J gave up 8 bases and V 1 base, and 7 bases lay outside the gene matches. For the CDR3, the DNA is TGTGCCAGCAGCTTAGGACAGGGCGCGGTGGGCTACACCTTC. It yields the protein CASSLGQGAVGYTF.

The rearrangement uses TRBV2 and TRBJ2-7; 7 bases agree with TRBD1. V lost 5 bases to trimming and J lost 6 bases; unmatched junction nucleotides: 10. Germline CDR1 SNHLY, CDR2 FYNNEI. The CDR3 contains 14 residues. The CDR3 bases are TGTGCCAGCAGTACCTCCGGGACAGTCATCGAGCAGTACGTC. The encoded protein is CASSTSGTVIEQYV.

The table lists this clone with a count of one. This chain connects TRBV5-5 to TRBJ2-1; the match to TRBD2 covers 16 bases. Trimming at V came to 0 bases and at J to 5 bases, leaving 8 bases not matched to a gene. CDR1 is SGHKS, CDR2 YYEKEE, per germline (reference sequence). The CDR3 sequence is 19 residues long. CDR3 amino acids: CASSLAGTSGRARDNEQFF. The CDR3 nucleotides are TGTGCCAGCAGCTTGGCTGGGACTAGCGGGAGGGCCCGGGACAATGAGCAGTTCTTC.

This chain connects TRBV10-1 to TRBJ2-5, with D hard to call. This CDR3 region has 14 residues. Germline CDR1 WNHNN, CDR2 SYGVQD (reference sequence). V lost 0 bases to trimming and J lost 4 bases, with 9 bases between them. CDR3 amino acids: CASSESGRAETQYF. The CDR3 DNA follows: TGCGCCAGCAGTGAGTCCGGTCGAGCAGAGACCCAGTACTTC.

This chain connects TRBV10-3 to TRBJ1-5; no reliable D call. Germline assignment: CDR1 ENHRY and CDR2 SYGVKD. The CDR3 length is 13 residues. Trimming shortened V by 5 bases and J by 9 bases, and 14 bases separated the two germline ends. The CDR3 nucleotides read TGTGCCATCAGTAACCCCGGGGAATTGCCCCAGCATTTT. This codes for CAISNPGELPQHF.

The V gene is TRBV6-6, the J gene TRBJ2-7, with D possibly TRBD1 on 5 matching bases. CDR1 and CDR2 (germline): MNHNY, SVGAGI (reference sequence). The V and J ends lost 5 bases and 3 bases respectively, with 14 bases between them. The CDR3 has 14 residues. The CDR3 loop is CASSTLGPDYEQYF. CDR3 bases: TGTGCCAGCAGTACTCTGGGGCCGGACTACGAGCAGTACTTC.

This clone was observed once. The chain is built from TRBV5-1 and TRBJ2-4; D gene uncertain. V lost 8 bases, J lost 6 bases, and 15 bases lay in between. CDR1 and CDR2 (germline): SGHRS, YFSETQ. CDR3 size: 13 residues. The CDR3 region is CASSYKSGNIQYF. Written as DNA, the CDR3 is TGCGCCAGTAGTTATAAGTCGGGAAACATTCAGTACTTC.